The T cell receptor beta chain under discussion was sequenced for a study of a mutant IDH1 vaccine in newly diagnosed glioma (dated by TCRdb to about 2021). For the study in its entirety: The roughly 35 treated patients were 62.5% male and around 38% female, with a mean age of around 40 years. Prior to enrollment, standard therapy consisting of radiotherapy alone, temozolomide alone, or radiochemotherapy with temozolomide had been administered to patients, with the combination being received by most patients. Longitudinal TCRB deep sequencing was performed for about two dozen treated patients wherever samples were available for exploratory analyses. Six visits were used for peripheral blood collection: V03 (baseline), V05, V07, V10, V12 and V13. Paper-wide results and their limitations: Pseudoprogression appeared unrelated to alterations in the top peripheral T cell clonotypes detected by TCRB sequencing. Selection of PBMC samples for TCRB deep sequencing was based on availability. It was noted by the authors that analyses of patient blood samples could not be reproduced owing to sample limitations. Immune responses induced by the vaccine were seen in over 90% of patients across multiple MHC alleles.

For this clone: The antigen it recognizes is unknown. Base qualities are not provided; no much larger clone lies one nucleotide away.

The CDR3 runs 15 residues from the cysteine to the phenylalanine. Only the CDR3 DNA stays, 45 bases, in frame from base 1. V is reduced by 3 bases and J by 5 bases, leaving a spacing of 16 bases between them. Sequences KGHSH (CDR1) and LQKENI (CDR2) are obtained from the germline V gene. The sample's time point label is to be understood as: baseline, week 1 (first vaccination visit). The label giving this sample's treatment or condition can be read as: pre-vaccination baseline after standard-of-care therapy. All donors had newly diagnosed IDH1-mutant astrocytomas of WHO grade 3 or 4 that showed loss of nuclear ATRX. The samples were drawn from NOA16, a multicentre, single-arm, open-label phase I trial in Germany that tested a mutant IDH1 peptide vaccine in humans for the first time. For immunogenicity testing, the blood drawn at visit V03 was used as the baseline sample. The DNeasy Blood and Tissue Kit was used to extract genomic DNA from EDTA blood for TCRB sequencing.

Library generation was performed with the immunoSEQ multiplex PCR assay. Rearranged TCR beta chain sequences were amplified using the hsTCRB Kit according to the manufacturer's protocol. TCRB libraries were sequenced on an Illumina MiSeq. Per the source publication's procedure: Demultiplexing, trimming and gene mapping were performed with the kit vendor's proprietary platform. TCRdb carries this immuneACCESS record with in-frame sequences only. Its versions omit some clonotypes, under half of them owing to an unresolved V gene in the studies checked, with the rest unexplained. D and trimming were read from the DNA, whereas the V and J calls and clone size are those reported in that table. This sample gives roughly 99,000 clones in total; approximately 90% of them show up just once. Under 0.7% of the sample belongs to the ten largest clones.

The clonotype originates from a woman aged 50 to 60 with glioma. This chain is built from TRBV18 and TRBJ2-5; the D segment could be TRBD2, given 6 matching bases. The source was PBMCs, collected from a glioma patient treated with radiotherapy, temozolomide or both. The DNA reads as follows: TGTGCCAGCTCACCCCCCGGGGGATTCGGGGAGACCCAGTACTTC. This yields the protein CASSPPGGFGETQYF. When the CDR3 is completed using the reference TRBV18 and TRBJ2-5 genes on either side, the full variable domain is NAGVMQNPRHLVRRRGQEARLRCSPMKGHSHVYWYRQLPEEGLKFMVYLQKENIIDESGMPKERFSAEFPKEGPSILRIQQVVRGDSAAYFCASSPPGGFGETQYFGPGTRLLVL.